These 23 T cell receptor beta chains share one sample of origin, sequenced in a study of blood T cell repertoires in COVID-19. Libraries were prepared by immunoSEQ multiplex PCR; TCRdb keeps only in-frame clonotypes and omits some of them. Here the sample spans under 150,000 clones, approximately 86% being singletons. The sequencing sample was made of peripheral blood. All receptors come from a woman in her 50s who had recovered from COVID-19.

The chain joins TRBV6-5 to TRBJ2-7, with D possibly TRBD2 on 5 matching bases. CDR1 is MNHEY and CDR2 is SVGAGI in the germline V gene. The CDR3 covers 14 residues. Trimming removed 6 bases from V and 9 bases from J, with 21 bases in between. The CDR3 DNA reads as TGTGCCAGCAGCCGCGGAGGCAGTGGCAGCGGGCAGTACTTC. Translating it yields CASSRGGSGSGQYF.

The V gene is TRBV2, the J gene TRBJ2-5, with TRBD1 matching 7 bases. Trimming at V came to 5 bases and at J to 1 base, leaving 4 bases not matched to a gene. CDR1 is SNHLY and CDR2 is FYNNEI in the germline V gene. The CDR3 consists of 14 residues. The DNA of the CDR3 is TGTGCCAGCAGTTCTTGGACAGGCCAAGAGACCCAGTACTTC. Protein sequence: CASSSWTGQETQYF.

The J gene is TRBJ2-3, the V gene TRBV6-1; TRBD1 matches at 7 bases. The germline gives CDR1 MNHNS, CDR2 SASEGT. This CDR3 region has 15 residues. V lost 2 bases and J lost 0; bases outside the gene matches: 2. The DNA for the CDR3 is TGTGCCAGCAGTGAAAACAGGGGTAGCACAGATACGCAGTATTTT. It encodes CASSENRGSTDTQYF.

The chain couples TRBV27 to TRBJ1-5; 7 nucleotides agree with TRBD1. V shed 4 bases, J shed 4 bases, and the junction held 1 base outside the gene matches. CDR3 length: 13 amino acids. Germline-derived CDR1 and CDR2 are MNHEY and SMNVEV (reference sequence). The CDR3 DNA sequence: TGTGCCAGCAGTTGGACAGGTAATCAGCCCCAGCATTTT. Amino acid sequence: CASSWTGNQPQHF.

The rearrangement joins TRBV14 to TRBJ1-1, with TRBD1 as a possible D gene (5 bases). CDR3 length: 14 amino acids. CDR1 is SGHDN, CDR2 FVKESK, per germline. V was pared by 1 base and J by 3 bases, with 9 bases between. The CDR3 sequence is CASSQGGGYTEAFF. The CDR3 coding sequence is TGTGCCAGCAGCCAAGGGGGGGGGTACACTGAAGCTTTCTTT.

This chain uses TRBV27 with TRBJ1-1; D not certain. V was cut by 2 bases and J by 1 base, with 14 bases left in between. The CDR3 covers 16 residues. The germline CDR1 and CDR2 sequences are MNHEY and SMNVEV (reference sequence). CDR3 in DNA: TGTGCCAGCAGTTTAGGGGAGAAGGAGTGGAACACTGAAGCTTTCTTT. Translation gives CASSLGEKEWNTEAFF.

This rearrangement joins TRBV12-3 or TRBV12-4 to TRBJ2-3; D remains unclear. The germline V and J ends were trimmed by 4 bases and 2 bases, with 7 bases remaining between them. The CDR3 extends over 13 amino acids. CDR3 nucleotide sequence: TGTGCCAGCAGTTACAGTTCCACAGATACGCAGTATTTT. Translation: CASSYSSTDTQYF.

This clone was detected a few times. The rearrangement uses TRBV2 and TRBJ1-1, with TRBD1 as a possible D gene (6 bases). The germline V and J ends were trimmed by 6 bases and 1 base, with 12 bases remaining between them. The CDR3 extends over 14 amino acids. Germline assignment: CDR1 SNHLY and CDR2 FYNNEI. CDR3 sequence (DNA): TGTGCCAGCAGCTATACACAGGGGAACACTGAAGCTTTCTTT. It codes for CASSYTQGNTEAFF. Using reference TRBV2 and TRBJ1-1 for the parts outside the CDR3, the full variable domain is EPEVTQTPSHQVTQMGQEVILRCVPISNHLYFYWYRQILGQKVEFLVSFYNNEISEKSEIFDDQFSVERPDGSNFTLKIRSTKLEDSAMYFCASSYTQGNTEAFFGQGTRLTVV.

The gene calls are TRBV27 and TRBJ1-2, with 7 bases lining up with TRBD1. J was trimmed by 8 bases and V by 5 bases; bases with no gene match: 14. CDR3 length equals 15 residues. Germline V gene lookup returns CDR1 MNHEY and CDR2 SMNVEV (reference sequence). CDR3 protein: CASSITADRVSGYTF. Written as DNA, the CDR3 is TGTGCCAGCAGTATTACCGCCGACAGGGTGAGCGGCTACACCTTC.

The rearrangement joins TRBV5-4 to TRBJ2-3; 15 bases are a match to TRBD2. CDR3 length equals 17 residues. Germline loops: CDR1 SGHNT, CDR2 YYREEE (reference sequence). The V and J ends lost 4 bases and 7 bases, in that order; junction bases with no gene match: 10. The CDR3 nucleotides are TGTGCCAGCAGCCCTGGACTAGCGGGAGGGATCGGGTATACGCAGTATTTT. Amino acids: CASSPGLAGGIGYTQYF.

The V call is TRBV9, the J call TRBJ1-2, with 8 nucleotides matching TRBD1. CDR3 size: 14 residues. V dropped 3 bases and J dropped 0; count of bases not matched to a gene: 1. Germline V gene sequence: CDR1 SGDLS, CDR2 YYNGEE. In DNA form, the CDR3 reads TGTGCCAGCAGCGCGACAGGGGCTAACTATGGCTACACCTTC. Its translation is CASSATGANYGYTF.

V is TRBV18 and J is TRBJ1-1; 10 bases map to TRBD1. The CDR3 covers 13 residues. Trimming cost V 2 bases and J 6 bases; bases outside gene matches: 0. The germline gives CDR1 KGHSH, CDR2 LQKENI. This chain's CDR3 is CASSPGQGAEAFF. DNA for the CDR3: TGTGCCAGCTCACCAGGACAGGGGGCTGAAGCTTTCTTT.

The V and J genes are TRBV6-2 or TRBV6-3 and TRBJ2-3; 9 nucleotides agree with TRBD1. The CDR3 is 16 amino acids. Germline V lookup: CDR1 MNHEY, CDR2 SVGEGT. Trimming cost V 1 base and J 9 bases; bases outside gene matches: 11. The CDR3 nucleotides read TGTGCCAGCAGTTACTATTTCTCCGGGACAGGGACGACGCAGTATTTT. This gives the protein CASSYYFSGTGTTQYF.

This chain's CDR3 is CASSPWTSDAYEQYF. As DNA, the CDR3 is TGTGCCAGCAGCCCTTGGACTAGCGACGCCTACGAGCAGTACTTC. The chain carries TRBV5-8 and TRBJ2-7, with 9 bases fitting TRBD2. This CDR3 is built from 15 residues. V trimming: 4 bases; J trimming: 2 bases; junction bases outside the gene matches: 7. The germline CDR1 and CDR2 sequences are SGHTS and YDEGEE. The full variable domain, with the rest looked up from reference TRBV5-8 and TRBJ2-7, is EAGVTQSPTHLIKTRGQQATLRCSPISGHTSVYWYQQALGLGLQFLLWYDEGEERNRGNFPPRFSGRQFPNYSSELNVNALELEDSALYLCASSPWTSDAYEQYFGPGTRLTVT.

This clone appeared a few times. The chain recombines TRBV9 with TRBJ2-5; 7 bases are a match to TRBD2. V shed 7 bases and J 9 bases; nucleotides not matched to a gene: 6. CDR1 and CDR2 (germline): SGDLS, YYNGEE. The CDR3 has 11 amino acids. The CDR3 loop reads CASGSRGAQYF. CDR3 nucleotides: TGTGCCAGCGGAAGCCGGGGGGCCCAGTACTTC.

This chain connects TRBV7-9 to TRBJ2-1, with TRBD1 matching 9 bases. The CDR3 is made up of 14 amino acids. CDR1 is SEHNR, CDR2 FQNEAQ, per germline (reference sequence). The V and J ends lost 2 bases and 7 bases, in that order; junction bases with no gene match: 3. The CDR3 sequence is CASSLKGQGNEQFF. DNA of the CDR3: TGTGCCAGCAGCTTAAAAGGACAGGGGAATGAGCAGTTCTTC.

This clone appeared a single time. CDR3 amino acids: CASSLTGGTTGELFF. CDR3 bases: TGTGCCAGCAGCTTAACCGGCGGGACCACCGGGGAGCTGTTTTTT. This rearrangement joins TRBV7-7 to TRBJ2-2; weak D call: TRBD2 (6 bases). The ends were cut back, 2 bases at V and 4 bases at J, with 11 bases in the middle. The CDR3 has 15 amino acids. From germline, CDR1 is SSHAT and CDR2 FNYEAQ (reference sequence).

The rearrangement uses TRBV6-5 and TRBJ1-2, with 7 bases that match TRBD1. The CDR3 length is 15 residues. Germline V lookup: CDR1 MNHEY, CDR2 SVGAGI. V was clipped by 6 bases and J by 1 base; unmatched bases: 8. The CDR3 coding sequence is TGTGCCAGCAGCAGCCGGGACAGAGGTAACTATGGCTACACCTTC. This encodes CASSSRDRGNYGYTF.

CDR3 DNA sequence: TGTGCCAGCAGCCACCGGGCTAACTATGGCTACACCTTC. As protein: CASSHRANYGYTF. The V gene is TRBV3-1 (or the pseudogene TRBV3-2), the J gene TRBJ1-2; unclear D gene. The CDR3 contains 13 residues. The ends were cut back, 3 bases at V and 0 bases at J, with 5 bases in the middle. Germline V gene sequence: CDR1 LGHDT, CDR2 YNNKEL (reference sequence).

This chain links TRBV7-6 with TRBJ2-3; 13 positions agree with TRBD2. The V and J ends lost 5 bases and 2 bases, in that order; junction bases with no gene match: 10. Germline-derived CDR1 and CDR2 are SGHVS and FNYEAQ. The CDR3 runs to 18 residues. The CDR3 region is CASSPGTSGVGPTDTQYF. CDR3 coding DNA: TGTGCCAGCAGCCCCGGGACTAGCGGGGTGGGGCCCACAGATACGCAGTATTTT.

The chain uses TRBV19 and TRBJ2-7, with D maybe TRBD1 (6 bases). CDR1 LNHDA and CDR2 SQIVND come from the germline V gene (reference sequence). V was pared by 0 bases and J by 4 bases, with 10 bases between. This CDR3 has 14 amino acids. CDR3 bases: TGTGCCAGTAGTATAGACCCTAGGGGGTACGAGCAGTACTTC. It translates to CASSIDPRGYEQYF. Supplemented by reference TRBV19 and TRBJ2-7, the full variable domain reads DGGITQSPKYLFRKEGQNVTLSCEQNLNHDAMYWYRQDPGQGLRLIYYSQIVNDFQKGDIAEGYSVSREKKESFPLTVTSAQKNPTAFYLCASSIDPRGYEQYFGPGTRLTVT.

This clone showed up many times. The rearrangement links TRBV11-3 to TRBJ1-1; D call uncertain. The CDR3 has 15 amino acids. The V gene's germline CDR1 is SGHNT and CDR2 YENEEA. The V and J ends lost 1 base and 6 bases respectively, with 15 bases between them. DNA of the CDR3: TGTGCCAGCAGCTTAGGCCCGGTAGCGGGCCCTGAAGCTTTCTTT. Translation gives CASSLGPVAGPEAFF.

The V call is TRBV20-1, the J call TRBJ1-5, with D tentatively TRBD1 (6 bases). The CDR3 covers 14 residues. CDR1 and CDR2 from the germline V gene are DFQATT and SNEGSKA (reference sequence). V was shortened by 3 bases and J by 0 bases, with 9 bases between the two germline ends. The CDR3 DNA sequence: TGCAGTGCTAGTTGGACAGTTAGCAATCAGCCCCAGCATTTT. Protein: CSASWTVSNQPQHF.